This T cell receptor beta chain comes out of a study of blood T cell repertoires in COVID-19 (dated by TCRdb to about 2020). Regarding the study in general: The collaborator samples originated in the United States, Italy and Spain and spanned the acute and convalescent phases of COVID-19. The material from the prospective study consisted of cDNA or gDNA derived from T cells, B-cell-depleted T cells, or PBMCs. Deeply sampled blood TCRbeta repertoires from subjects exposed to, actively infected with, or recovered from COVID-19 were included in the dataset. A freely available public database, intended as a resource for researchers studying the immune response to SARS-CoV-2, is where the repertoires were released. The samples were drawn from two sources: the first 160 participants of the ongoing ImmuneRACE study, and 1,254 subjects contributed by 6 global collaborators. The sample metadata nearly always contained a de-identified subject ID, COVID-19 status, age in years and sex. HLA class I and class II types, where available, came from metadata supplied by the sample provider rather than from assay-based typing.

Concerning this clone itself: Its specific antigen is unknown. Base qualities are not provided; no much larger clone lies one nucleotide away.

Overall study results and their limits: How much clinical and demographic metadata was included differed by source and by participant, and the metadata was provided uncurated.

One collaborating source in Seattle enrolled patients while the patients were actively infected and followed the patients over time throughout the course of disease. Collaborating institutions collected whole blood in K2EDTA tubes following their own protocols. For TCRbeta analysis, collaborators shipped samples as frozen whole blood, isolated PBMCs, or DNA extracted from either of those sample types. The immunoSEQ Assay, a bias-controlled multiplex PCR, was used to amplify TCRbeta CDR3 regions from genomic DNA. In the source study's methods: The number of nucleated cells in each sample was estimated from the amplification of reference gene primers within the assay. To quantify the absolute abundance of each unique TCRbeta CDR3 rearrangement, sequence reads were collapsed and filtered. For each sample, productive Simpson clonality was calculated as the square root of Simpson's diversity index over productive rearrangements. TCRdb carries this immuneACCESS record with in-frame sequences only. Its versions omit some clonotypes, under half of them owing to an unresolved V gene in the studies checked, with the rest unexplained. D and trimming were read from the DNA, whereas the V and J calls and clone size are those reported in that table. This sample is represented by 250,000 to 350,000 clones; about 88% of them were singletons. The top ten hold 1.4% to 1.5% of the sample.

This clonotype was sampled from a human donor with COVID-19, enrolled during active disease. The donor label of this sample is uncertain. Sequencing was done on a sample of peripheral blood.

The nucleotide sequence is given as TGTGCCAGTAGTATCGCGACTAGCGGTAAAGAGACCCAGTACTTC. It codes for CASSIATSGKETQYF. The chain is assembled from TRBV19 and TRBJ2-5, with 9 bases aligning to TRBD2. In the germline V gene (reference sequence), CDR1 corresponds to LNHDA and CDR2 to SQIVND. From V the trimming removes 3 bases and from J it removes 3 bases, while the gene matches leave 5 bases of the junction unaccounted for. Taken from cysteine to phenylalanine, the CDR3 has 15 residues. The DNA shown is the 45-base CDR3, in frame from base 1.